The 21 T cell receptor beta chains listed next were all sequenced from one sample in a study of cytomegalovirus exposure and HLA in healthy donors. Use of 60 Vbeta and 13 Jbeta primers characterized the PCR. Using immunoSEQ multiplex PCR, the repertoire was profiled, and TCRdb retains in-frame clones only, with some absent. The table shows roughly 240,000 clones, with about 80% occurring only once. The specimen sequenced was PBMCs. The receptors originated from a woman in her 40s in good health and CMV-seropositive.

The V gene is TRBV18, the J gene TRBJ2-1, with 7 bases aligning to TRBD1. CDR1 and CDR2 from the germline V gene are KGHSH and LQKENI. Trimming at V came to 6 bases and at J to 5 bases, leaving 7 bases not matched to a gene. CDR3 size: 14 residues. The chain's CDR3 is CASSNRDSDNEQFF. CDR3 sequence (DNA): TGTGCCAGCTCGAACCGGGACAGCGACAATGAGCAGTTCTTC. Full variable domain (rest looked up from reference TRBV18 and TRBJ2-1): NAGVMQNPRHLVRRRGQEARLRCSPMKGHSHVYWYRQLPEEGLKFMVYLQKENIIDESGMPKERFSAEFPKEGPSILRIQQVVRGDSAAYFCASSNRDSDNEQFFGPGTRLTVL.

Concerning this clone: One junction end does not reproduce the germline sequence, and a read error may be involved. Other DNA sequences from this sample encode an identical CDR3 as well. The chain links TRBV7-2 to TRBJ1-6, with unresolved D. Per the germline V gene, CDR1 is SGHTA and CDR2 is FQGNSA. This CDR3 region has 15 residues. CDR3 loop: CASSLGLHSNSPLHF. In nucleotides, the CDR3 is TGTGCCAGCAGCTTAGGACTCCATTCCAATTCCCCCCTCCACTTT.

V gene TRBV7-2 combines with J gene TRBJ2-5, with D perhaps matching TRBD1 (6 bases). Germline CDR1 SGHTA, CDR2 FQGNSA. Between the trimmed V and J ends, which lost 8 bases and 5 bases, there was a span of 15 bases. There are 13 residues in the CDR3. The CDR3 nucleotides read TGTGCCAGCTCAGAGGGGGTCGGGGAGACCCAGTACTTC. It yields the protein CASSEGVGETQYF.

This sequence joins TRBV10-3 and TRBJ1-1, with 7 bases matching TRBD1. The CDR3 length is 14 residues. Per the germline V gene, CDR1 is ENHRY and CDR2 is SYGVKD. Trimming cost V 9 bases and J 1 base; bases outside gene matches: 8. This CDR3 reads CAMRGDRKNTEAFF. CDR3 in DNA: TGTGCCATGAGGGGGGACAGAAAGAACACTGAAGCTTTCTTT.

V and J are TRBV6-5 and TRBJ2-1, with D perhaps TRBD2 (6 bases). The germline V gene encodes CDR1 MNHEY and CDR2 SVGAGI. The CDR3 consists of 15 residues. Trimming removed 2 bases at V and 1 base at J, with 9 bases between. The CDR3: CASSYAEGSYNEQFF. The CDR3 DNA reads TGTGCCAGCAGTTACGCGGAGGGTTCCTACAATGAGCAGTTCTTC.

This clone has only one observation. This chain joins TRBV9 and TRBJ1-2; D remains unclear. The CDR3 is made up of 14 amino acids. Trimming shortened V by 2 bases and J by 6 bases, and 14 bases separated the two germline ends. Germline V gene lookup returns CDR1 SGDLS and CDR2 YYNGEE. The CDR3 reads CASSVQREGHGYTF. As DNA, the CDR3 is TGTGCCAGCAGCGTCCAACGGGAAGGCCATGGCTACACCTTC.

This clone was picked up one time. The V gene is TRBV6-5, the J gene TRBJ2-5; D possibly corresponds to TRBD1 (6 bases). Per the germline V gene, CDR1 is MNHEY and CDR2 is SVGAGI. The CDR3 has 14 amino acids. V was trimmed by 5 bases and J by 5 bases, leaving 15 bases between them. This CDR3 is CASSPGSRGETQYF. In nucleotides, the CDR3 is TGTGCCAGCAGTCCCGGTTCGAGGGGGGAGACCCAGTACTTC.

The V call is TRBV6-5, the J call TRBJ1-1; 9 nucleotides agree with TRBD1. Per germline, CDR1 MNHEY and CDR2 SVGAGI. This CDR3 has 15 residues. Losses at the gene ends were 5 bases for V and 3 bases for J; bases not matched to a gene: 7. This chain's CDR3 is CASSPGTGIDTEAFF. The CDR3 DNA follows: TGTGCCAGCAGTCCCGGGACAGGGATTGACACTGAAGCTTTCTTT.

J is TRBJ2-1 and V is TRBV19; 14 nucleotides match TRBD2. CDR3 length equals 16 residues. Trimming cost V 5 bases and J 9 bases; bases outside gene matches: 9. Germline CDR1 reads LNHDA; CDR2 reads SQIVND (reference sequence). The CDR3 DNA reads TGTGCCAGTAGTGCTCGACTAGCGGGAGGGATGGGTGAGCAGTTCTTC. Translating gives CASSARLAGGMGEQFF.

This clone was seen only once. The chain recombines TRBV6-5 with TRBJ1-1, with D possibly matching TRBD1 (5 bases). Trimming cost V 8 bases and J 5 bases, with 12 bases left between them. In germline, CDR1 is MNHEY, CDR2 SVGAGI. The CDR3 contains 12 residues. Here the CDR3 DNA reads TGTGCCAGCGGACCAGGGATAACTGAAGCTTTCTTT. This encodes CASGPGITEAFF.

The V gene is TRBV6-1, the J gene TRBJ2-7; possible D gene TRBD2, 5 bases. Germline-derived CDR1 and CDR2 are MNHNS and SASEGT. This CDR3 has 12 amino acids. Trimming cost V 0 bases and J 5 bases, with 5 bases left between them. CDR3 in amino acids: CASSEAGNEQYF. The CDR3 nucleotides read TGTGCCAGCAGTGAAGCCGGGAACGAGCAGTACTTC.

V usage is TRBV11-3 and J usage is TRBJ2-7; TRBD1 matches at 8 bases. The junction had 10 bases not matched to a gene; V was cut back by 4 bases and J by 5 bases. The CDR3 runs to 15 residues. CDR1 is SGHNT and CDR2 is YENEEA in the germline V gene. The chain's CDR3 is CASSWTGQGIHEQYF. DNA of the CDR3: TGTGCCAGCAGCTGGACAGGACAGGGAATCCACGAGCAGTACTTC. Drawing the rest from reference TRBV11-3 and TRBJ2-7, the complete variable domain is EAGVVQSPRYKIIEKKQPVAFWCNPISGHNTLYWYLQNLGQGPELLIRYENEEAVDDSQLPKDRFSAERLKGVDSTLKIQPAELGDSAVYLCASSWTGQGIHEQYFGPGTRLTVT.

The rearrangement joins TRBV19 to TRBJ1-2; D is unresolved. Germline V CDR1 and CDR2: LNHDA, SQIVND (reference sequence). Between the trimmed V and J ends, which lost 3 bases and 6 bases, there was a span of 14 bases. There are 14 residues in the CDR3. CDR3 bases: TGTGCCAGTAGTATCCAGGAGGCTCCCGATGGCTACACCTTC. Protein sequence: CASSIQEAPDGYTF.

The genes are TRBV2 and TRBJ2-1, with TRBD2 matching 9 bases. CDR1 SNHLY and CDR2 FYNNEI come from the germline V gene. J lost 4 bases, V lost 6 bases, and 4 bases had no gene match. CDR3 size: 14 residues. In nucleotides, the CDR3 is TGTGCCAGCAGGGCGACTAGCGGTTACAATGAGCAGTTCTTC. It yields the protein CASRATSGYNEQFF. Variable domain in full (rest from reference TRBV2 and TRBJ2-1): EPEVTQTPSHQVTQMGQEVILRCVPISNHLYFYWYRQILGQKVEFLVSFYNNEISEKSEIFDDQFSVERPDGSNFTLKIRSTKLEDSAMYFCASRATSGYNEQFFGPGTRLTVL.

This rearrangement joins TRBV5-4 to TRBJ2-5; 7 bases match TRBD2. There are 16 residues in the CDR3. CDR1 is SGHNT, CDR2 YYREEE, per germline (reference sequence). J gave up 0 bases and V 4 bases, and 9 bases lay outside the gene matches. The CDR3: CASSQASGNYQETQYF. The CDR3 DNA sequence: TGTGCCAGCAGCCAGGCTAGCGGCAACTACCAAGAGACCCAGTACTTC.

The V gene is TRBV5-6, the J gene TRBJ1-2, with 9 nucleotides matching TRBD1. The germline V gene has CDR1 SGHDT and CDR2 YYEEEE. Trimming at V came to 4 bases and at J to 9 bases, leaving 10 bases not matched to a gene. The CDR3 runs 14 residues. This CDR3 reads CASSPTGGDRRYTF. As DNA, the CDR3 is TGTGCCAGCAGCCCGACAGGGGGGGATAGGCGCTACACCTTC.

V usage is TRBV19 and J usage is TRBJ1-5; D perhaps matches TRBD1 (6 bases). V was pared by 9 bases and J by 7 bases, with 19 bases between. This CDR3 is built from 14 residues. CDR1 LNHDA and CDR2 SQIVND come from the germline V gene (reference sequence). The CDR3 DNA is TGTGCCAGCCAACTACAGGGTCGGCGGCAGCCCCAGCATTTT. This translates into CASQLQGRRQPQHF.

This clone was recorded once. V gene TRBV27 combines with J gene TRBJ2-7, with D maybe TRBD2 (5 bases). Trimming stripped 2 bases from V and 2 bases from J, with 10 bases between. The CDR3 is made up of 14 amino acids. Germline V CDR1 and CDR2: MNHEY, SMNVEV (reference sequence). CDR3 residues: CASSLAGTAYEQYF. The CDR3 DNA reads as TGTGCCAGCAGTTTAGCGGGCACCGCCTACGAGCAGTACTTC.

The chain uses TRBV5-1 and TRBJ1-1; 9 nucleotides match TRBD1. The CDR3 has 16 residues. Unmatched junction bases numbered 9, after V lost 3 bases and J lost 3 bases. Germline V gene lookup returns CDR1 SGHRS and CDR2 YFSETQ. CDR3 coding DNA: TGCGCCAGCAGCTCCCGGGACAGGGATGGGGACACTGAAGCTTTCTTT. It yields the protein CASSSRDRDGDTEAFF.

The chain couples TRBV7-2 to TRBJ1-2, with 12 bases matching TRBD1. V lost 2 bases, J lost 5 bases, and 15 bases stayed unmatched. The germline V gene has CDR1 SGHTA and CDR2 FQGNSA. The CDR3 extends over 19 amino acids. CDR3 DNA sequence: TGTGCCAGCAGCTTAATTCTCCGGGACAGGGGGCGAATTAGGTATGGCTACACCTTC. Residues: CASSLILRDRGRIRYGYTF.

V gene TRBV25-1 combines with J gene TRBJ1-2, with 8 bases aligning to TRBD1. Looked up from germline, CDR1 is MGHDK and CDR2 is SYGVNS. This CDR3 is 14 amino acids long. V lost 2 bases, J lost 4 bases, and 3 bases stayed unmatched. The CDR3 reads CASSERQGTYGYTF. In DNA form, the CDR3 reads TGTGCCAGCAGTGAACGACAGGGGACCTATGGCTACACCTTC.